A selection of T cell receptor beta chains follows, all from one sample in a study of control samples from healthy donors and cancer patients. Data came from immunoSEQ multiplex PCR; TCRdb stores just in-frame clones and leaves some out. The sample carries approximately 170,000 clones, about 94% recorded once. The sequencing sample was made of blood. These receptors were collected from a woman aged 25 to 39 in good health. Both conserved end residues are part of each CDR3. Fields, in order: J gene, clone size, V gene, D gene, CDR3 protein, CDR3 DNA. The D gene is left open where the match is weak. Rows may omit the clone size; those that give it use once, few, many or a size class.

j_call: TRBJ2-1
clone_size: .
v_call: TRBV3-1/TRBV3-2
d_call: TRBD2
cdr3_aa: CASSRSSGGNEQFF
cdr3_nt: TGTGCCAGCAGCCGGTCTAGCGGGGGCAATGAGCAGTTCTTC

j_call: TRBJ2-2
clone_size: .
v_call: TRBV10-1
d_call: .
cdr3_aa: CASSSGTNTGELFF
cdr3_nt: TGCGCCAGCAGTTCCGGGACCAACACCGGGGAGCTGTTTTTT

j_call: TRBJ2-6
clone_size: .
v_call: TRBV5-1
d_call: .
cdr3_aa: CASSLAGGTGANVLTF
cdr3_nt: TGCGCCAGCAGCTTGGCCGGAGGGACTGGGGCCAACGTCCTGACTTTC

j_call: TRBJ2-3
clone_size: .
v_call: TRBV4-1
d_call: .
cdr3_aa: CASSQEGGLLSTDTQYF
cdr3_nt: TGCGCCAGCAGCCAAGAAGGGGGACTTCTCAGCACAGATACGCAGTATTTT

j_call: TRBJ2-1
clone_size: once
v_call: TRBV11-2
d_call: .
cdr3_aa: CASSLTNNEQFF
cdr3_nt: TGTGCCAGCAGCTTAACTAACAATGAGCAGTTCTTC

j_call: TRBJ1-1
clone_size: .
v_call: TRBV19
d_call: TRBD1
cdr3_aa: CASRADRGLGEAFF
cdr3_nt: TGTGCCAGTAGAGCGGACAGGGGGCTTGGTGAAGCTTTCTTT

j_call: TRBJ2-5
clone_size: .
v_call: TRBV4-1
d_call: TRBD2
cdr3_aa: CASSQDRLSGGTQYF
cdr3_nt: TGCGCCAGCAGCCAAGATCGTCTGTCGGGGGGAACCCAGTACTTC

j_call: TRBJ2-7
clone_size: .
v_call: TRBV29-1
d_call: .
cdr3_aa: CSVEDRGRAEQYF
cdr3_nt: TGCAGCGTTGAAGATCGGGGCAGGGCGGAGCAGTACTTC

j_call: TRBJ2-7
clone_size: once
v_call: TRBV20-1
d_call: .
cdr3_aa: CSASRPTEPYEQYF
cdr3_nt: TGCAGTGCTAGTAGGCCGACAGAACCCTACGAGCAGTACTTC

j_call: TRBJ2-1
clone_size: .
v_call: TRBV4-1
d_call: TRBD2
cdr3_aa: CASSQVLAGVGLSEQFF
cdr3_nt: TGCGCCAGCAGCCAAGTACTAGCGGGAGTGGGTTTAAGTGAGCAGTTCTTC

j_call: TRBJ2-7
clone_size: .
v_call: TRBV13
d_call: .
cdr3_aa: CASSSADSSYEQYF
cdr3_nt: TGTGCCAGCAGCTCAGCGGATAGCTCCTACGAGCAGTACTTC

j_call: TRBJ2-7
clone_size: .
v_call: TRBV28
d_call: .
cdr3_aa: CASSLSKGSSYEQYF
cdr3_nt: TGTGCCAGCAGTTTATCGAAGGGGAGCTCCTACGAGCAGTACTTC

j_call: TRBJ2-3
clone_size: .
v_call: TRBV7-9
d_call: TRBD2
cdr3_aa: CASSSPLAVRADTQYF
cdr3_nt: TGTGCCAGCAGCTCCCCTCTAGCGGTAAGGGCAGATACGCAGTATTTT

j_call: TRBJ2-1
clone_size: .
v_call: TRBV6-5
d_call: TRBD2
cdr3_aa: CASSYMGLAGEEQFF
cdr3_nt: TGTGCCAGCAGTTATATGGGACTAGCGGGAGAAGAGCAGTTCTTC

j_call: TRBJ1-2
clone_size: .
v_call: TRBV4-1
d_call: TRBD1
cdr3_aa: CASSHPLGDRGVGDGYTF
cdr3_nt: TGCGCCAGCAGCCACCCCCTCGGGGACAGGGGGGTTGGGGACGGCTACACCTTC

j_call: TRBJ2-5
clone_size: .
v_call: TRBV7-2
d_call: .
cdr3_aa: CASSQAWGETQYF
cdr3_nt: TGTGCCAGCAGCCAAGCCTGGGGTGAGACCCAGTACTTC

j_call: TRBJ1-4
clone_size: .
v_call: TRBV15
d_call: .
cdr3_aa: CATSKTGTLFF
cdr3_nt: TGTGCCACCAGCAAAACAGGGACACTGTTTTTT

j_call: TRBJ2-1
clone_size: .
v_call: TRBV28
d_call: .
cdr3_aa: CASTGGGLSYNEQFF
cdr3_nt: TGTGCCAGCACCGGGGGTGGACTGTCCTACAATGAGCAGTTCTTC